The present T cell receptor (beta chain) was sequenced within a study of cytomegalovirus exposure and HLA in healthy donors. Study-wide context: The study placed about 81% of its 398 genotyped donors in the Caucasian-associated ancestry cluster. Whole-study findings and limits: Association with HLA alleles at 0.05 false discovery rate was found for 15,000 to 20,000 TCR beta sequences in a later analysis. Within an earlier analysis, most TCR beta V segments proved productive either about 87% or about 30% of the time. Being indistinguishable, some V segments were excluded, TRBV6-2 and TRBV6-3 among them.

In regard to this clone: Its antigen is currently unknown.

Germline trimming cut 5 bases from V and 6 bases from J; bases unmatched to any gene: 21. CDR1 and CDR2 (germline): LNHDA, SQIVND (reference sequence). CDR3 length: 18 amino acids. Vbeta (60) and Jbeta (13) primers were used in the PCR. Only in-frame clones appear in the TCRdb table, and some are missing; sequencing was by immunoSEQ multiplex PCR. The sample's table shows 100,000 to 150,000 clones. What was sequenced was PBMCs. The chain is built from TRBV19 and TRBJ1-2, with TRBD1 matching 7 bases. This clonotype was sampled from a man younger than 35 in good health and CMV-seronegative. The CDR3 protein is CASSGGRDSRGASNGYTF. DNA for the CDR3: TGTGCCAGTAGTGGGGGCCGGGACAGCCGCGGGGCTTCGAATGGCTACACCTTC.